Presented here are 12 T cell receptor beta chains from one specimen sequenced in a study of T-cell memory formation after mild COVID-19. TCRdb recomputed calls from the 5' RACE reads with MiXCR, one row per CDR3 protein. The sample comprises about 390,000 distinct CDR3 sequences, roughly 15% of which are singletons, and 20% to 25% rests with the top ten. Specimen: PBMCs or a T cell subset sorted from them (not recorded which). These receptors were collected from a man aged 18 to 29 who had mild COVID-19 (a few samples of this study predate the infection). Cell type and time point are not known.

The genes are TRBV6-4 and TRBJ1-2, with D unclear. V was clipped by 2 bases and J by 7 bases, with 5 bases between them. Germline CDR1 and CDR2: MRHNA and SNTAGT. The CDR3 length is 11 residues. The CDR3 reads CASSDRSGYTF. As DNA, the CDR3 is TGTGCCAGCAGTGACCGATCTGGCTACACCTTC.

The rearrangement joins TRBV7-9 to TRBJ2-7; TRBD2 is a possible D gene (5 bases). The V end lost 5 bases, the J end lost 7 bases, and 15 bases lay between the germline ends. This CDR3 is 13 amino acids long. Germline-derived CDR1 and CDR2 are SEHNR and FQNEAQ (reference sequence). CDR3 protein: CASSPGSAREQYF. CDR3 sequence (DNA): TGTGCCAGCAGCCCGGGGTCGGCCCGGGAGCAGTACTTC.

The V gene is TRBV6-2 or TRBV6-3, the J gene TRBJ1-3, with a tentative D call TRBD1 (5 bases). Trimming took 6 bases from V and 0 from J, leaving 15 bases between them. Germline loops: CDR1 MNHEY, CDR2 SVGEGT. This CDR3 is built from 16 residues. The CDR3 DNA reads TGTGCCAGCAGACAAGCAGACAGACTCTCTGGAAACACCATATATTTT. Translating it yields CASRQADRLSGNTIYF.

This clonotype was counted a few times. J is TRBJ2-3 and V is TRBV20-1; weak D call: TRBD1 (6 bases). The CDR3 contains 14 residues. Germline V gene data show CDR1 as DFQATT and CDR2 as SNEGSKA (reference sequence). V was clipped by 5 bases and J by 0 bases, with 12 bases between them. The CDR3 loop is CSAAGAPSTDTQYF. The CDR3 DNA sequence: TGCAGTGCTGCAGGGGCCCCGAGCACAGATACGCAGTATTTT.

V is TRBV21-1 and J is TRBJ2-3. TRBV21-1 is flagged as a pseudogene. The CDR3 sequence is 15 residues long. CDR3 sequence: CASSSPIPSTDTQYF. The CDR3 DNA follows: TGTGCCAGCAGCTCACCCATACCTAGCACAGATACGCAGTATTTT.

This clonotype came up once. V is TRBV7-3 and J is TRBJ2-7, with 9 bases fitting TRBD2. Unmatched junction bases numbered 6, after V lost 5 bases and J lost 7 bases. Germline V CDR1 and CDR2: SGHTA, FQGTGA. The CDR3 covers 13 residues. CDR3 sequence: CASSPSGGREQYV. CDR3 DNA: TGTGCCAGCAGCCCCAGCGGGGGGCGGGAGCAGTACGTC.

This clonotype occurred many times. The V call is TRBV5-1, the J call TRBJ2-1; 8 bases are a match to TRBD1. V lost 6 bases, J lost 10 bases, and 9 bases stayed unmatched. This CDR3 is built from 13 residues. The germline CDR1 and CDR2 sequences are SGHRS and YFSETQ. The chain's CDR3 is CASNQQGTGEQFF. In DNA form, the CDR3 reads TGCGCCAGCAACCAACAGGGGACAGGCGAGCAGTTCTTC.

J is TRBJ1-1 and V is TRBV5-1; 10 bases fit TRBD1. V was clipped by 4 bases and J by 7 bases; unmatched bases: 10. This CDR3 comprises 15 residues. Germline CDR1 reads SGHRS; CDR2 reads YFSETQ. The CDR3 is CASSVRPGTGDEAFF. CDR3 DNA sequence: TGCGCCAGCAGCGTTAGACCCGGGACAGGGGATGAAGCTTTCTTT.

This clonotype was seen ten or more times. The chain is built from TRBV4-1 and TRBJ2-2; D may be TRBD1 or TRBD2 (6 bases each). The germline V gene encodes CDR1 MGHRA and CDR2 YSYEKL. Trimming pared 1 base from V and 7 bases from J, leaving 13 bases between. CDR3 length equals 15 residues. CDR3 in DNA: TGCGCCAGCAGCCAAGGGGTAGGGGGAGGCGGGGAGCTGTTTTTT. This encodes CASSQGVGGGGELFF.

This clonotype occurred a few times. The rearrangement uses TRBV27 and TRBJ1-5, with 9 bases fitting TRBD1. In germline, CDR1 is MNHEY, CDR2 SMNVEV (reference sequence). This CDR3 has 14 residues. V dropped 4 bases and J dropped 3; count of bases not matched to a gene: 1. The CDR3 DNA reads TGTGCCAGCAGTTGGACAGGGGCCAATCAGCCCCAGCATTTT. Encoded protein: CASSWTGANQPQHF.

The chain combines TRBV11-1 with TRBJ2-4; possible D gene TRBD2, 5 bases. V gave up 1 base and J gave up 9 bases, with 16 bases separating them. There are 15 residues in the CDR3. Germline CDR1 reads SGHAT; CDR2 reads FQDESV (reference sequence). This chain's CDR3 is CASSLGVSREGIQYF. CDR3 nucleotides: TGTGCCAGCAGCTTAGGAGTCAGCCGGGAAGGCATTCAGTACTTC.

This clonotype was found a few times. The chain uses TRBV12-3 or TRBV12-4 and TRBJ1-6, with TRBD1 identical over 9 bases. After removal of 6 bases from V and 5 bases from J, the junction contained 8 bases not matched to a gene. This CDR3 is 16 amino acids long. CDR3 nucleotides: TGTGCCAGCAGGGCAGGGACAGGGTGGGATAATTCACCCCTCCACTTT. The encoded protein is CASRAGTGWDNSPLHF.